This TCR beta chain was sequenced in a study of human T cells and chemical hapten exposure. V shed 5 bases, J shed 8 bases, and the junction held 8 bases outside the gene matches. CDR1 SQVTM and CDR2 ANQGSEA come from the germline V gene. This CDR3 is built from 13 residues. This clonotype was seen only a few times. Time point indicated: patch test 1, 2 weeks after DPC sensitization. Documented treatment: therapeutic diphenylcyclopropenone sensitization with weekly scalp DPC. MiXCR, run by TCRdb on the RACE reads, gives a single entry per CDR3 protein. The data contain roughly 380,000 distinct CDR3 sequences, approximately 4.4% of them singletons.

Sequenced material: whole blood, taken in connection with sensitization to the hapten diphenylcyclopropenone (DPC). The chain links TRBV29-1 to TRBJ2-1; 8 bases are a match to TRBD2. The receptor comes from a woman aged 50 to 65 with alopecia areata. Some clones in this sample may be carry-over from other donors' samples. The DNA for the CDR3 is TGCAGCGTTTTGTTAGCGGGACGTTATGAGCAGTTCTTC. It is translated as CSVLLAGRYEQFF.